This entry is about one T cell receptor beta chain. Selected positively for CCR7 and CD45RO-negative, naive CD8 cells excluded terminally differentiated effector memory CD45RA+ cells. Per the authors' pipeline: ImmunoSEQ gave junction-only sequences without quality scores, so filtering differed. Only in-frame clones appear in the TCRdb table, and some are missing; sequencing was by immunoSEQ multiplex PCR. The DNA was the basis for D and trimming; V, J and clone size are from that table. The top ten hold 0.3% of the sample, which has roughly 600,000 clones, 95% to 98% seen once. Between the trimmed V and J ends, which lost 3 bases and 7 bases, there was a span of 7 bases. Germline CDR1 and CDR2: MDHEN and SYDVKM. This CDR3 has 11 amino acids. This specimen comes from a study of shared clonotypes between healthy human individuals.

This rearrangement joins TRBV28 to TRBJ2-7; D is undetermined. Input material: naive CD8+ T cells sorted from blood. The receptor was derived from a man younger than 45 in good health. CDR3 DNA: TGTGCCAGCAGTTTCGGATCGGAGCAGTACTTC. Its protein is CASSFGSEQYF.